A selection of T cell receptor beta chains follows, all from one sample in a study of T-cell memory formation after mild COVID-19. TCRdb reprocessed the 5' RACE reads via MiXCR and lists one record per CDR3 protein. The data hold hundreds of thousands of distinct CDR3 sequences, with over 15% observed a single time. The specimen was PBMCs or a T cell subset sorted from them (not recorded which). The receptors stem from an adult woman who had mild COVID-19 (a few samples of this study predate the infection). Cell type and time point are not known. CDR3s include the opening cysteine and the closing phenylalanine or tryptophan.

v_call	j_call	cdr3_length	cdr3_aa
TRBV29-1	TRBJ2-1	14	CSVGGLVENNEQFF
TRBV25-1	TRBJ2-5	14	CASSESGGSETQYF
TRBV6-5	TRBJ2-3	12	CASSLDGNTQYF
TRBV20-1	TRBJ2-3	17	CSVSAGQWYSSTDTQYF
TRBV27	TRBJ2-3	18	CASSVNVRGGEWGDTQYF
TRBV24-1	TRBJ2-1	16	CATSDRLAGEYNEQFF
TRBV28	TRBJ1-5	14	CASSFRDSNQPQHF
TRBV20-1	TRBJ1-1	16	CSARSDRQTWNTEAFF
TRBV4-1	TRBJ2-4	17	CASSQDSAWGAKNIQYF
TRBV6-5	TRBJ2-1	15	CASSYSTGRRNEQFF
TRBV7-9	TRBJ1-2	14	CASSLASQLNGYTF
TRBV5-6	TRBJ1-2	14	CASSLGQDPGGYTF
TRBV7-3	TRBJ1-1	13	CASSLAGLTEAFF
TRBV14	TRBJ2-7	13	CASSQVQIYEQYF
TRBV15	TRBJ2-2	17	CATSRVKGTRETGELFF
TRBV18	TRBJ2-3	16	CASSVAGTSGRNTQYF
TRBV3-1	TRBJ2-5	14	CASSRTSGASAQYF
TRBV5-1	TRBJ2-5	17	CASSSGGLAGGKETQYF
TRBV4-1	TRBJ2-2	16	CASSQDILRNTGELFF
TRBV27	TRBJ1-2	16	CASSPSGGVGVDGYTF
TRBV7-2	TRBJ1-5	17	CASSPGQGYRDNQPQHF
TRBV7-9	TRBJ1-3	15	CASSLSRISGNTIYF
TRBV20-1	TRBJ2-1	13	CSAGRDRGNEQFF
TRBV12-3/TRBV12-4	TRBJ1-1	14	CASSTQARGTEAFF
TRBV6-1	TRBJ2-3	15	CASTINWATTDTQYF